The 5 T cell receptor beta chains listed next were all sequenced from one sample in a study of T cells after yellow fever vaccination. MiXCR, run by TCRdb on the 5' RACE reads, gives a single entry per CDR3 protein. The data contain hundreds of thousands of distinct CDR3 sequences, 8.7% of them singletons. The source material was PBMCs, sampled on the day of the first yellow fever vaccination. These TCRs come from a man in his late teens or twenties who received the YFV17D yellow fever vaccine.

This clonotype came up a few times. The chain has TRBV4-1 and TRBJ2-7; D is ambiguous. Germline CDR1 reads MGHRA; CDR2 reads YSYEKL. The CDR3 length is 14 residues. V lost 1 base and J 1 base, leaving 8 bases between the germline ends. The CDR3 DNA reads as TGCGCCAGCAGCCAAGGGCATGGATCCTACGAGCAGTACGTC. Translated, it gives CASSQGHGSYEQYV.

Only a few counts were recorded for this clonotype. This chain connects TRBV4-2 to TRBJ2-5; 11 bases are a match to TRBD2. Germline-derived CDR1 and CDR2 are LGHNA and YNFKEQ. The CDR3 totals 16 residues. J was trimmed by 5 bases and V by 0 bases; bases with no gene match: 5. The CDR3 DNA is TGTGCCAGCAGCCAAGATTTAGCGGGGGGGAGGGAGACCCAGTACTTC. Amino acids: CASSQDLAGGRETQYF.

The chain combines TRBV7-2 with TRBJ1-2, with 8 positions matching TRBD1. The CDR3 has 16 residues. Looked up from germline, CDR1 is SGHTA and CDR2 is FQGNSA. V lost 3 bases and J lost 2; bases outside the gene matches: 8. For the CDR3, the DNA is TGTGCCAGCAGCTTGGGGGGGACAGGCAAAAACTATGGCTACACCTTC. This codes for CASSLGGTGKNYGYTF. Full variable domain (outside the CDR3, taken from reference TRBV7-2 and TRBJ1-2): GAGVSQSPSNKVTEKGKDVELRCDPISGHTALYWYRQSLGQGLEFLIYFQGNSAPDKSGLPSDRFSAERTGGSVSTLTIQRTQQEDSAVYLCASSLGGTGKNYGYTFGSGTRLTVV.

Many counts were recorded for this clonotype. This sequence joins TRBV29-1 and TRBJ2-5; no reliable D call. Trimming shortened V by 1 base and J by 0 bases, and 18 bases separated the two germline ends. The germline V gene has CDR1 SQVTM and CDR2 ANQGSEA. The CDR3 length is 17 residues. Here the CDR3 DNA reads TGCAGCGTTGAAGGAGTTGAATGGAAACCTGACCAAGAGACCCAGTACTTC. Protein: CSVEGVEWKPDQETQYF.

In DNA form, the CDR3 reads TGTGCCAGCAGTTACTCTGCGGGCCCCCTGGTCAATGAGCAGTTCTTC. It codes for CASSYSAGPLVNEQFF. The rearrangement uses TRBV6-2 or TRBV6-3 and TRBJ2-1; a possible D gene is TRBD2 (5 bases). The CDR3 sequence is 16 residues long. Germline V gene lookup returns CDR1 MNHEY and CDR2 SVGEGT. V lost 0 bases, J lost 6 bases, and 15 bases lay in between.